What follows are 4 T cell receptor beta chains derived from one specimen sequenced in a study of T cells in localized non-small cell lung cancer. Some clones are missing from TCRdb's copy, which holds only in-frame ones; the method was immunoSEQ multiplex PCR. The sample lists tens of thousands of clones, 85% seen once, with roughly 15% in the top ten. The source material was PBMCs, sampled before any cancer treatment. The receptors were gathered from a woman aged 35 to 70 with stage II squamous cell lung carcinoma.

The chain combines TRBV9 with TRBJ2-1; TRBD1 matches at 8 bases. Germline V CDR1 and CDR2: SGDLS, YYNGEE. Trimming at V came to 0 bases and at J to 7 bases, leaving 6 bases not matched to a gene. The CDR3 covers 15 residues. CDR3 sequence: CASSVEGQGMNEQFF. The CDR3 region has the DNA TGTGCCAGCAGCGTAGAAGGACAGGGAATGAATGAGCAGTTCTTC. The complete variable domain, with remaining parts taken from reference TRBV9 and TRBJ2-1, reads DSGVTQTPKHLITATGQRVTLRCSPRSGDLSVYWYQQSLDQGLQFLIQYYNGEERAKGNILERFSAQQFPDLHSELNLSSLELGDSALYFCASSVEGQGMNEQFFGPGTRLTVL.

V is TRBV6-5 and J is TRBJ2-1; TRBD2 might be the D (6 bases). In germline, CDR1 is MNHEY, CDR2 SVGAGI. V lost 6 bases to trimming and J lost 8 bases, with 17 bases between them. The CDR3 contains 14 residues. Written as DNA, the CDR3 is TGTGCCAGCAGCCCGGGACTTCAGGGCGATGAGCAGTTCTTC. Its translation is CASSPGLQGDEQFF.

V is TRBV7-2 and J is TRBJ2-5, with D perhaps matching TRBD2 (6 bases). Germline CDR1 and CDR2: SGHTA and FQGNSA. The CDR3 is 12 amino acids. The V and J ends lost 0 bases and 10 bases respectively, with 9 bases between them. The CDR3 region has the DNA TGTGCCAGCAGCTTAGCGCGGGGCAGCCAGTACTTC. The encoded protein is CASSLARGSQYF.

The chain couples TRBV2 to TRBJ2-3; 8 bases are a match to TRBD2. Per the germline V gene, CDR1 is SNHLY and CDR2 is FYNNEI. This CDR3 region has 15 residues. V shed 6 bases, J shed 4 bases, and the junction held 9 bases outside the gene matches. The CDR3 bases are TGTGCCAGCAGCGCCAGCGGGAGTTTCGCAGATACGCAGTATTTT. It is translated as CASSASGSFADTQYF.